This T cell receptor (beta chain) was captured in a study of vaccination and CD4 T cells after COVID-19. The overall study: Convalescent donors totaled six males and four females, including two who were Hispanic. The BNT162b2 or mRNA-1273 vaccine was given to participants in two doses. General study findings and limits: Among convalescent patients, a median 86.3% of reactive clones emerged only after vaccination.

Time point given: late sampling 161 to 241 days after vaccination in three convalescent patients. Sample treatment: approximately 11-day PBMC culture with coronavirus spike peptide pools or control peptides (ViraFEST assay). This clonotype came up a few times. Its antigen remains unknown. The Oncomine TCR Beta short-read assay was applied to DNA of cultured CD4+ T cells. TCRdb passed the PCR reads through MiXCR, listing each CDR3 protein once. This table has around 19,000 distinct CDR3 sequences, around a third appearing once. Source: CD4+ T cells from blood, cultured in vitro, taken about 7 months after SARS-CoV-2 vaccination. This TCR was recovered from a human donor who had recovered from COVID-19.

For the CDR3, the DNA is TGTGCCAGCAGACGACAAACCGACTACGAGCAGTACTTC. Encoded protein: CASRRQTDYEQYF. The V gene is TRBV6-1, the J gene TRBJ2-7; D gene unclear. V was clipped by 6 bases and J by 3 bases, with 12 bases between them. Germline V lookup: CDR1 MNHNS, CDR2 SASEGT. The length of the CDR3 is 13 residues.